Described below is a single T cell receptor (beta chain) sequence and its context. TCR beta CDR3 amplification used RNA transcripts. HTBI primers primed a first-round RT-PCR, and a second-round multiplex PCR followed. TCRdb itself ran the multiplex PCR reads through MiXCR, one entry per CDR3 protein. The sample consists of about 160,000 distinct CDR3 sequences, about two fifths of them appearing once. This sample was taken from a study of Graves' ophthalmopathy and Graves' hyperthyroidism. Germline V gene data show CDR1 as MNHEY and CDR2 as SVGEGT. Trimming took off 5 bases at V and 6 bases at J, with 14 bases between the two ends. There are 13 residues in the CDR3.

This sequence joins TRBV6-2 or TRBV6-3 and TRBJ2-7; D is perhaps TRBD1 (8 bases). Sequences were obtained from peripheral blood. This clonotype was obtained from a man younger than 40 with Graves' ophthalmopathy. In nucleotides, the CDR3 is TGTGCCAGCAGTACAAGCGGGACAGGCGAGCAGTACTTC. Its protein product is CASSTSGTGEQYF.